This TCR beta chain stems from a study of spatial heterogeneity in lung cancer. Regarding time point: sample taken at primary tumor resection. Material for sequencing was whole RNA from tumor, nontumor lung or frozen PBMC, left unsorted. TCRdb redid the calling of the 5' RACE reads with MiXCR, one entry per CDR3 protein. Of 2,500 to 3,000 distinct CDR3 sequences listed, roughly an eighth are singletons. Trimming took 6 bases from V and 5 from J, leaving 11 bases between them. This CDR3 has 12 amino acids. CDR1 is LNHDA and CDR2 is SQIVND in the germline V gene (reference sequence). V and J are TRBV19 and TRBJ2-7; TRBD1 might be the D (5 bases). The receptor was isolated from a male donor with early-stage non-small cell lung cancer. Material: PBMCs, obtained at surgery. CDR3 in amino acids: CASRSGLNEQYF. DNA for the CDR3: TGTGCCAGTAGATCAGGGCTGAACGAGCAGTACTTC.